The clone carrying this T cell receptor beta chain was recorded many times. What it recognizes is unknown. Germline assignment: CDR1 MNHEY and CDR2 SVGAGI. The CDR3 loop spans 13 amino acids. V lost 6 bases and J 5 bases, leaving 12 bases between the germline ends. From 5'RACE with constant-segment primers came TCR alpha and TCR beta cDNA libraries that carried sample barcodes and UMIs. TCRdb passed the 5' RACE reads through MiXCR, listing each CDR3 protein once. In the table there are 120,000 to 150,000 distinct CDR3 sequences, approximately 6% of which are singletons. This record comes from a study of T-cell memory formation after mild COVID-19. General study results and limits: Clones shrinking from day 15 to 85 showed even CD4/CD8 mixes; later expanders tilted CD4+.

J is TRBJ2-3 and V is TRBV6-5, with a possible D match to TRBD1 (5 bases). This clonotype was obtained from an adult woman who had mild COVID-19 (a few samples of this study predate the infection). Cell type and time point are not known. Sequences were obtained from PBMCs or a T cell subset sorted from them (not recorded which). The DNA of the CDR3 is TGTGCCAGCAGGCCTCCAGGGATAGATACGCAGTATTTT. Its translation is CASRPPGIDTQYF.